The sequence of this T cell receptor (beta chain) was determined in a study of early T cells in non-severe SARS-CoV-2 infection. Turning to the study itself: Sequencing used unsorted whole-blood bulk RNA, so chains lack pairing. Study-level results: VDJdb matching favored anti-spike CD8 responses, missing private and CD4 specificities.

There are many counts of this clonotype. Its antigen remains unknown. In the library, individual cDNA molecules carried attached unique molecular identifiers. MiXCR, run by TCRdb on the 5' RACE reads, gives a single entry per CDR3 protein. The sample carries fewer than 85,000 distinct CDR3 sequences, 10% to 15% recorded once. Sequencing was performed on whole blood. The TCR comes from an adult who was a healthcare worker with PCR-confirmed SARS-CoV-2 infection or an uninfected control (not recorded which).

In DNA form, the CDR3 reads TGTGCCAGCAGGGGAAAGACAGCCGGGAGCTATGGCTACACCTTC. It specifies CASRGKTAGSYGYTF. This chain joins TRBV7-9 and TRBJ1-2; D perhaps matches TRBD1 (5 bases). V shed 6 bases and J shed 4 bases, with 18 bases lying between them. The V gene's germline CDR1 is SEHNR and CDR2 FQNEAQ (reference sequence). The CDR3 is 15 amino acids.